These T cell receptor beta chains were read from a single sample in a study of T cell responses to AZD1222 COVID-19 vaccine. Assay used: immunoSEQ multiplex PCR; TCRdb lists only in-frame clones, some missing. The sample yields roughly 91,000 clones, around nine tenths seen once. This material consisted of peripheral blood, taken on day 0 of AZD1222 vaccination. All receptors come from an adult in good health. Both conserved end residues are part of each CDR3. The D gene is left open where the match is weak. The size of a clone is reported for some rows only, either as once, few or many, or as a class for expanded clones.

j_call v_call d_call clone_size cdr3_nt cdr3_aa
TRBJ1-2 TRBV2 TRBD1 - TGTGCCAGCGGTAGGACAGGGGGGTTATATGGCTACACCTTC CASGRTGGLYGYTF
TRBJ1-3 TRBV4-3 - - TGCGCCAGCAGCCAAGACGGTCCTCCCTCTGGAAACACCATATATTTT CASSQDGPPSGNTIYF
TRBJ1-5 TRBV5-1 - many TGTGCCAGCAGCTTAACCCCCATGGGTTATAGCAATCAGCCCCAGCATTTT CASSLTPMGYSNQPQHF
TRBJ1-2 TRBV9 - - TGTGCCAGCAGCGGAGACAGCCACCCTAACTATGGCTACACCTTC CASSGDSHPNYGYTF
TRBJ1-2 TRBV19 - - TGTGCCAGTGGACTTGGGGGATATAGCTATGGCTACACCTTC CASGLGGYSYGYTF
TRBJ1-5 TRBV2 - - TGTGCCAGCAGTGAACAGGGCCCAACTCAGCCCCAGCATTTT CASSEQGPTQPQHF
TRBJ1-5 TRBV6-2/TRBV6-3 - - TGTGCCAGCAGTTATGTCAGGAGCAATCAGCCCCAGCATTTT CASSYVRSNQPQHF
TRBJ2-3 TRBV21-1 - - TGTGCCGGGGATACAGGGCTTCGGGCTAGCACAGATACGCAGTATTTT CAGDTGLRASTDTQYF
TRBJ2-5 TRBV9 TRBD1 - TGTGCCAGCAGCGTAGGGGCAGGGACAGGGGGCCAAGAGACCCAGTACTTC CASSVGAGTGGQETQYF
TRBJ2-3 TRBV5-6 - - TGTGCCAGCAGCTTGGAGGGGACAGATACGCAGTATTTT CASSLEGTDTQYF
TRBJ1-2 TRBV2 - - TGTGCCAGCAGTCGGGGACGGGATGATGGCTACACCTTC CASSRGRDDGYTF
TRBJ1-2 TRBV6-5 - - TGTGCCAGCAGTTCCCCGTCAACAGGAAGGTATGGCTACACCTTC CASSSPSTGRYGYTF
TRBJ2-6 TRBV2 TRBD1 - TGTGCCAGCAGCCGGGACAGGGGGCTATCAGGGGCCAACGTCCTGACTTTC CASSRDRGLSGANVLTF
TRBJ2-7 TRBV27 - once TGTGCCAGCAGAACGTCAGGCCGTGCGGGGGAGCAGTACTTC CASRTSGRAGEQYF
TRBJ1-2 TRBV25-1 - - TGTGCCAGCAGTGAATCCGGTAGGGGGATCTATGGCTACACCTTC CASSESGRGIYGYTF
TRBJ2-2 TRBV7-3 TRBD2 once TGTGCCAGCAGCAAGGGAGGGCCGCTAACCGGGGAGCTGTTTTTT CASSKGGPLTGELFF
TRBJ2-1 TRBV14 - - TGTGCCAGCAGACTTGACGCGGTGCATGAGCAGTTCTTC CASRLDAVHEQFF
TRBJ1-2 TRBV30 - - TGTGCCTGGAGTTCCGGACAGTCCTATGGCTACACCTTC CAWSSGQSYGYTF
TRBJ1-1 TRBV2 TRBD1 - TGTGCCAGCAGGACAGGGGAAAACACTGAAGCTTTCTTT CASRTGENTEAFF
TRBJ1-5 TRBV5-3 - - TGTGCCAGAAGCTGCAGAGACCAGGGGTCTAGCGATCAGCCCCAGCATTTT CARSCRDQGSSDQPQHF
TRBJ1-2 TRBV15 - - TGTGCCACCAGCAGAGATCTCTATGGCTACACCTTC CATSRDLYGYTF
TRBJ1-2 TRBV29-1 - - TGCAGCGTTGAAGGTGGGGCGGGCTATGGCTACACCTTC CSVEGGAGYGYTF
TRBJ2-3 TRBV19 - - TGTGCCAGTAGTATGACAGGTCCGGGCCGGGATACGCAGTATTTT CASSMTGPGRDTQYF
TRBJ2-3 TRBV6-4 - - TGTGCCAGCAGCCAGACAACTAGCACAGATACGCAGTATTTT CASSQTTSTDTQYF
TRBJ1-5 TRBV11-2 - - TGTGCCAGCAGCTGGGGTTTGGGAGGCAATCAGCCCCAGCATTTT CASSWGLGGNQPQHF
TRBJ2-5 TRBV15 TRBD1 - TGTGCCACCAGCGGCGAGACAGGGTTGGAGACCCAGTACTTC CATSGETGLETQYF
TRBJ1-4 TRBV13 - - TGTGCCAGCAGCTTAGTTCCCGATGAAAAACTGTTTTTT CASSLVPDEKLFF
TRBJ1-1 TRBV29-1 - - TGCAGCGTCCCCTTGCTGGGCCCAGGGACTGAAGCTTTCTTT CSVPLLGPGTEAFF
TRBJ2-7 TRBV12-5 - few TGTGCTAGTGGTTTGGCCCCGAAAGGGTGGGCGGAGCAGTCCAGCTTATTCTACGAGCAGTACTTC CASGLAPKGWAEQSSLFYEQYF
TRBJ1-5 TRBV9 - few TGTGCCAGCAGCGCAGGAGGGCCTCAGCCCCAGCATTTT CASSAGGPQPQHF
TRBJ1-5 TRBV5-5 - - TGTGCCAGCAGCTTGGCGGGGCAGCCCCAGCATTTT CASSLAGQPQHF
TRBJ2-6 TRBV6-2/TRBV6-3 TRBD1 once TGTGCCAGCAGTCGGACAGGGTTGGCGGGGGCCAACGTCCTGACTTTC CASSRTGLAGANVLTF
TRBJ2-2 TRBV9 - - TGTGCCAGCAGCGCTTCACAGGGTTCCGGGGAGCTGTTTTTT CASSASQGSGELFF
TRBJ1-5 TRBV6-2/TRBV6-3 - - TGTGCCAGCAGTTATGGGGGCGTCAATCAGCCCCAGCATTTT CASSYGGVNQPQHF
TRBJ2-1 TRBV4-3 TRBD2 - TGCGCCAGCAGCCGCCAATTAGCGGGAGTTTACAATGAGCAGTTCTTC CASSRQLAGVYNEQFF
TRBJ1-2 TRBV3-1/TRBV3-2 TRBD1 - TGTGCCAGCAGCCAGGACAGGGCCCATTACTATGGCTACACCTTC CASSQDRAHYYGYTF
TRBJ1-5 TRBV21-1 - - TGTGCCAGCAGTCAAGCACGGGTTGGCAGGGGATTAGGCAATCAGCCCCAGCATTTT CASSQARVGRGLGNQPQHF
TRBJ1-5 TRBV4-1 - few TGCGCCAGCAGCCCAGCGATGTGGCAGAGCAATCAGCCCCAGCATTTT CASSPAMWQSNQPQHF
TRBJ1-1 TRBV20-1 TRBD1 - TGCAGTGCTAGTCGGGACAGGGTGAACACTGAAGCTTTCTTT CSASRDRVNTEAFF
TRBJ2-4 TRBV4-2 - - TGTGCCAGCAGCCAAGTTGAAGCGAGGAGCATTCAGTACTTC CASSQVEARSIQYF
TRBJ1-1 TRBV3-1/TRBV3-2 - - TGTGCCAGCGGCAGGAGGGTGAACACTGAAGCTTTCTTT CASGRRVNTEAFF